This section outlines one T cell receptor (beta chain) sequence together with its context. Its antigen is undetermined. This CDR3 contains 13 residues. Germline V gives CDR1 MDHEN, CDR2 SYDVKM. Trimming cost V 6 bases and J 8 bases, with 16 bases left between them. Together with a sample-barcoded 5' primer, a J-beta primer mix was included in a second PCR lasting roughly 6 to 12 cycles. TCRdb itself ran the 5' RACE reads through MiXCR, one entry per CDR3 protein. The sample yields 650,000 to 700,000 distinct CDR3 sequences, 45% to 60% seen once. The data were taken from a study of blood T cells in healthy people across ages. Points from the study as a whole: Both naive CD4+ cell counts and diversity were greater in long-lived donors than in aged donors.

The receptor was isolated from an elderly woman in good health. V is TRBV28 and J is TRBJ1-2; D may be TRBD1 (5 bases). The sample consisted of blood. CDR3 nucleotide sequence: TGTGCCAGCAGACTCTCCGCGGGGCCCGGCTACACCTTC. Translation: CASRLSAGPGYTF.